The clone carrying this TCR beta chain has more than one count but fewer than ten. Trimming shortened V by 7 bases and J by 2 bases, and 8 bases separated the two germline ends. CDR1 is KGHDR and CDR2 is SFDVKD in the germline V gene. The CDR3 loop spans 13 amino acids. The sample comes from a study of metastatic and nonmetastatic thyroid tumors. Before thyroid surgery, none of the patients had received any treatment. In the authors' workflow: Differences in CDR3 between clinicopathological groups were drawn on to build a classifier intended to discriminate distant-metastatic papillary thyroid cancer patients. TCRdb re-called the PCR reads with MiXCR. The V and J calls shown here were made by TCRdb, not taken from the authors' results. The sample has approximately 40,000 clones, about a fifth seen once.

This chain uses TRBV24-1 with TRBJ2-1; perhaps TRBD1 as D (6 bases). The sequence came from a female donor with papillary thyroid cancer or a benign thyroid nodule (not recorded which). Some clones in this sample may be carry-over from other donors' samples. Input material: blood. DNA for the CDR3: TGTGCCACCAGCAGGGGTCCCTACAATGAGCAGTTCTTC. This encodes CATSRGPYNEQFF.